This is a list of T cell receptor beta chains from one sample in a study of CD8 T cells in Susac syndrome. TCRdb passed the immunoSEQ multiplex PCR reads through MiXCR, listing each CDR3 protein once. This table has some 200,000 distinct CDR3 sequences, approximately 95% appearing once. Sample: CD8+ T cells from PBMCs. These receptors were collected from a human donor with Susac syndrome. CDR3s include the opening cysteine and the closing phenylalanine or tryptophan. D genes are given only for firm matches. Clone size appears in some rows only: once, few, many, or a class for an expanded clone.

j_call | d_call | v_call | clone_size | cdr3_length | cdr3_aa | cdr3_nt
TRBJ2-7 | TRBD2 | TRBV9 | . | 15 | CASSVSSGGSYEQYF | TGTGCCAGCAGCGTCTCTAGCGGGGGCAGCTACGAGCAGTACTTC
TRBJ1-5 | TRBD1 | TRBV15 | . | 13 | CATGQGRDQPQHF | TGTGCCACCGGACAGGGGAGGGATCAGCCCCAGCATTTT
TRBJ2-5 | TRBD1 | TRBV25-1 | . | 15 | CASSDPRTGFETQYF | TGTGCCAGCAGTGATCCTAGGACAGGGTTCGAGACCCAGTACTTC
TRBJ2-2 | . | TRBV25-1 | . | 11 | CASFSLGELFF | TGTGCCAGCTTCTCCCTCGGGGAGCTGTTTTTT
TRBJ1-1 | TRBD1 | TRBV11-2 | . | 15 | CASSPDRASLSEAFF | TGTGCCAGCAGCCCGGACAGGGCTTCCCTGTCCGAAGCTTTCTTT
TRBJ1-2 | TRBD1 | TRBV4-1 | . | 15 | CASSQDFQGAGGYTF | TGCGCCAGCAGCCAAGATTTCCAGGGGGCGGGTGGCTACACCTTC
TRBJ1-2 | TRBD1 | TRBV5-1 | . | 14 | CASSWKDRGEGYTF | TGCGCCAGCAGCTGGAAGGACAGGGGAGAGGGCTACACCTTC
TRBJ2-5 | TRBD2 | TRBV13 | medium-sized | 16 | CASSLGGGGLEETQYF | TGTGCCAGCAGCTTAGGCGGGGGTGGACTAGAAGAGACCCAGTACTTC
TRBJ2-2 | TRBD1 | TRBV4-1 | . | 16 | CASSQRGGSNTGELFF | TGCGCCAGCAGCCAACGAGGGGGCTCGAACACCGGGGAGCTGTTTTTT
TRBJ2-4 | . | TRBV19 | . | 15 | CASSDGEREVDIQYF | TGTGCCAGTAGTGACGGAGAGAGGGAGGTAGACATTCAGTACTTC
TRBJ2-6 | . | TRBV6-5 | . | 13 | CAGGARGANVLTF | TGTGCCGGAGGGGCAAGAGGGGCCAACGTCCTGACTTTC
TRBJ2-2 | . | TRBV23-1 | . | 13 | CASSQSAEGELFF | TGCGCCAGCAGTCAATCAGCGGAGGGGGAGCTGTTTTTT
TRBJ2-7 | TRBD2 | TRBV4-1 | . | 15 | CASSQVLLAAYEQYF | TGCGCCAGCAGCCAAGTATTGCTAGCGGCCTACGAGCAGTACTTC
TRBJ1-5 | . | TRBV6-4 | . | 13 | CASSPEINQPQHF | TGTGCCAGCAGCCCCGAGATTAATCAGCCCCAGCATTTT
TRBJ2-7 | . | TRBV3-1 | . | 13 | CASSQDLKGEQYF | TGTGCCAGCAGCCAAGATCTAAAAGGCGAGCAGTACTTC
TRBJ1-2 | . | TRBV5-1 | . | 14 | CASRFVGVDYGYTF | TGCGCCAGCAGGTTCGTGGGGGTTGACTATGGCTACACCTTC
TRBJ2-5 | TRBD1 | TRBV11-2 | . | 14 | CASSLVGQGGTQYF | TGTGCCAGCAGCTTAGTGGGACAGGGAGGGACCCAGTACTTC
TRBJ2-3 | . | TRBV7-2 | . | 10 | CASVSDTQYF | TGTGCCAGCGTTTCAGATACGCAGTATTTT
TRBJ1-2 | . | TRBV7-8 | . | 13 | CASSRTVYYGYTF | TGTGCCAGCAGCCGGACAGTGTACTATGGCTACACCTTC
TRBJ2-1 | TRBD2 | TRBV5-1 | . | 16 | CASSLVPSGRSNEQFF | TGCGCCAGCAGCTTGGTACCTAGCGGGAGATCAAATGAGCAGTTCTTC
TRBJ2-7 | . | TRBV29-1 | . | 14 | CSVEGASPWDEQYF | TGCAGCGTTGAAGGGGCCAGCCCTTGGGACGAGCAGTACTTC
TRBJ2-7 | TRBD1 | TRBV7-9 | once | 13 | CAISGTGSAEQYF | TGTGCCATTTCCGGGACAGGGTCCGCCGAGCAGTACTTC
TRBJ2-4 | . | TRBV10-3 | . | 15 | CAISETDSAKNIQYF | TGTGCCATCAGTGAGACGGACAGTGCCAAAAACATTCAGTACTTC
TRBJ2-3 | . | TRBV19 | . | 13 | CASSLRTKDTQYF | TGTGCCAGTAGTCTCCGGACTAAAGATACGCAGTATTTT
TRBJ1-1 | . | TRBV4-1 | . | 15 | CASSQQGTLNTEAFF | TGCGCCAGCAGTCAACAAGGGACACTGAACACTGAAGCTTTCTTT
TRBJ2-7 | . | TRBV13 | . | 17 | CASSASSPTGDSYEQYF | TGTGCCAGCAGCGCAAGCAGTCCAACGGGGGATTCCTACGAGCAGTACTTC
TRBJ2-3 | . | TRBV27 | . | 14 | CASSFPGYTDTQYF | TGTGCCAGCAGTTTTCCAGGTTACACAGATACGCAGTATTTT
TRBJ2-7 | . | TRBV29-1 | few | 16 | CSVEAGREASSYEQYF | TGCAGCGTGGAGGCCGGGAGAGAAGCTAGCTCCTACGAGCAGTACTTC